These 12 T cell receptor beta chains originate from one sample sequenced in a study of blood T cell repertoires in COVID-19 (dated by TCRdb to 2018 to 2020). Library generation was performed with the immunoSEQ multiplex PCR assay. In TCRdb, the immuneACCESS table is reduced to in-frame sequences with V and J assigned. These tables do not hold every clone; where another copy was compared, an unresolved V gene accounts for under half, and the others remain unexplained. Counted in this sample were some 210,000 clones; 65% to 90% of them appeared once. Around 9% of the sample is held by the ten biggest clonotypes. Sequencing was carried out using PBMCs or T cells enriched from blood (not recorded which). The receptors stem from a woman aged 45-65 years with acute COVID-19.

The V call is TRBV6-1, the J call TRBJ1-2; 9 nucleotides match TRBD1. V shed 3 bases and J 7 bases; nucleotides not matched to a gene: 15. Germline V CDR1 and CDR2: MNHNS, SASEGT. The CDR3 is 17 residues long. The CDR3 DNA reads as TGTGCCAGCAGTGAGGGCTCCCGGACAGGGGTGGTAGGTGGCTACACCTTC. Amino acid sequence: CASSEGSRTGVVGGYTF.

This clone was recorded a few times. This chain joins TRBV7-9 and TRBJ1-2, with D uncertain. Germline V gene data show CDR1 as SEHNR and CDR2 as FQNEAQ (reference sequence). The germline V and J ends were trimmed by 4 bases and 7 bases, with 13 bases remaining between them. This CDR3 is 13 amino acids long. CDR3 residues: CASSSSWEGGYTF. The CDR3 bases are TGTGCCAGCAGCTCCTCTTGGGAGGGTGGCTACACCTTC. The full variable domain, its missing parts supplied by reference TRBV7-9 and TRBJ1-2, is DTGVSQNPRHKITKRGQNVTFRCDPISEHNRLYWYRQTLGQGPEFLTYFQNEAQLEKSRLLSDRFSAERPKGSFSTLEIQRTEQGDSAMYLCASSSSWEGGYTFGSGTRLTVV.

This clone was detected only a few times. This chain links TRBV7-3 with TRBJ1-1; possibly TRBD1 for D (5 bases). V lost 6 bases and J lost 4, with 12 bases in between. The CDR3 has 13 amino acids. Germline assignment: CDR1 SGHTA and CDR2 FQGTGA. The CDR3 loop reads CASSRDRGTEAFF. CDR3 bases: TGTGCCAGCAGTCGCGACAGAGGCACTGAAGCTTTCTTT.

Concerning this clone itself: Since a much larger clone is just one base distant, this may be a read error. Other DNA sequences in this specimen translate into the identical CDR3. The chain is built from TRBV11-2 and TRBJ2-7; 10 bases align to TRBD1. Germline V gene sequence: CDR1 SGHAT, CDR2 FQNNGV. This CDR3 region has 14 residues. J lost 4 bases, V lost 1 base, and 1 base had no gene match. CDR3 sequence (DNA): TGTGCCAGCAGCTTAGGACAGGGGGCTTACGAGCAGTACTTC. Translation gives CASSLGQGAYEQYF.

The chain employs TRBV6-9 and TRBJ2-2; 9 positions match TRBD1. The CDR3 runs to 15 residues. Germline values: CDR1 MNHGY, CDR2 SVAAGI. The V and J ends lost 3 bases and 2 bases, in that order; junction bases with no gene match: 1. CDR3 sequence: CASSYTGGNTGELFF. The CDR3 DNA reads as TGTGCCAGCAGTTACACAGGGGGCAACACCGGGGAGCTGTTTTTT.

In its sample, this clone was seen once. The chain employs TRBV7-9 and TRBJ2-3; 7 bases are a match to TRBD1. Germline CDR1 and CDR2: SEHNR and FQNEAQ (reference sequence). CDR3 length: 14 amino acids. The J segment lost 2 bases and the V segment lost 5 bases, leaving 4 bases of the junction unmatched. The CDR3 bases are TGTGCCAGCAGCCCTGGGACAGCCACAGATACGCAGTATTTT. Translated, it gives CASSPGTATDTQYF.

The chain carries TRBV7-9 and TRBJ1-1; a weak D match, TRBD1 (5 bases). V was clipped by 6 bases and J by 2 bases, with 10 bases between them. This CDR3 has 13 residues. The germline V gene has CDR1 SEHNR and CDR2 FQNEAQ (reference sequence). The CDR3 bases are TGTGCCAGCAGGGTTGGACAAAACACTGAAGCTTTCTTT. Translating it yields CASRVGQNTEAFF.

A few counts support this clone. The V call is TRBV10-3, the J call TRBJ2-2; D unresolved. Germline CDR1 ENHRY, CDR2 SYGVKD. Deletions cut 0 bases from V and 5 bases from J, with 13 bases between. The CDR3 has 16 amino acids. The CDR3 DNA reads TGTGCCATCAGTGAGTCTTGGTCAGCGCAGACCGGGGAGCTGTTTTTT. As protein: CAISESWSAQTGELFF.

The chain links TRBV5-1 to TRBJ2-5, with TRBD1 matching over 9 bases. The CDR3 loop spans 14 amino acids. The J segment lost 5 bases and the V segment lost 2 bases, leaving 4 bases of the junction unmatched. Germline V gene lookup returns CDR1 SGHRS and CDR2 YFSETQ. In nucleotides, the CDR3 is TGCGCCAGCAGCTTCGCACAGGGGGCGGAGACCCAGTACTTC. Its protein product is CASSFAQGAETQYF.

The chain is built from TRBV6-4 and TRBJ1-2; D is possibly TRBD1 (5 bases). From germline, CDR1 is MRHNA and CDR2 SNTAGT. The CDR3 is 14 residues long. V shed 0 bases and J shed 4 bases, with 9 bases lying between them. CDR3 sequence reads: CASSDSDGGYGYTF. The CDR3 DNA reads as TGTGCCAGCAGTGACTCTGACGGGGGCTATGGCTACACCTTC.

J is TRBJ2-5 and V is TRBV3-1 (or the pseudogene TRBV3-2), with 9 bases that match TRBD2. V lost 8 bases and J lost 4; bases outside the gene matches: 8. The CDR3 runs 14 residues. Germline V gene data show CDR1 as LGHDT and CDR2 as YNNKEL (reference sequence). The chain's CDR3 is CASSSGMLLETQYF. CDR3 DNA: TGTGCCAGCTCTAGCGGGATGCTTTTAGAGACCCAGTACTTC.

The chain employs TRBV4-3 and TRBJ1-2; 8 nucleotides align to TRBD1. CDR1 LGHNA and CDR2 YSLEER come from the germline V gene. The CDR3 consists of 16 residues. J was trimmed by 1 base and V by 7 bases; bases with no gene match: 11. The CDR3 here is CASTLTDRGYNYGYTF. The DNA for the CDR3 is TGCGCCAGCACCTTGACTGACAGGGGATATAACTATGGCTACACCTTC.